This T cell receptor (beta chain) emerged from a study of cytomegalovirus exposure and HLA in healthy donors. Points from the study as a whole: In a later analysis, donors in an Asian-associated ancestry cluster reportedly had fewer N-insertions in productive TCRs than the cohort mean. 150 or so TCR beta chains were listed as cytomegalovirus-associated.

Remarks on this clone: Its antigen is currently unknown.

PCR used 60 Vbeta primers and 13 Jbeta primers. Sequenced by immunoSEQ multiplex PCR; TCRdb stores in-frame clones only, minus some. The sample yields under 200,000 clones, 60% to 85% seen once. Donors likely had unrecorded immune exposures despite being nominally healthy when sampled. This clonotype was obtained from a woman between 50 and 59 years old in good health and CMV-seropositive. Sequences were obtained from PBMCs.

The CDR3 reads CASSRKDRGVTGELFF. For the CDR3, the DNA is TGCGCCAGCAGCCGCAAGGACAGGGGAGTTACCGGGGAGCTGTTTTTT. V is TRBV5-1 and J is TRBJ2-2, with 9 bases lining up with TRBD1. The germline V gene encodes CDR1 SGHRS and CDR2 YFSETQ. The CDR3 runs to 16 residues. With V trimmed by 4 bases and J by 5 bases, 9 bases remained unmatched.